These 20 T cell receptor beta chains share one sample of origin, sequenced in a study of cytomegalovirus exposure and HLA in healthy donors. Vbeta (60) and Jbeta (13) primers were used in the PCR. The data were produced by immunoSEQ multiplex PCR, yet TCRdb's version contains in-frame clones alone and is incomplete. The sample yields around 64,000 clones, about four fifths seen once. The sequenced sample was PBMCs. The receptors were sampled from a man between 25 and 39 years old in good health and CMV-seropositive.

The gene calls are TRBV7-9 and TRBJ1-1; no clear D. CDR1 and CDR2 from the germline V gene are SEHNR and FQNEAQ (reference sequence). The CDR3 totals 12 residues. V dropped 5 bases and J dropped 0 bases, with 4 bases sitting between them. The CDR3 here is CASSRVNTEAFF. The DNA of the CDR3 is TGTGCCAGCAGCCGAGTGAACACTGAAGCTTTCTTT.

The rearrangement links TRBV7-9 to TRBJ2-5; tentatively, D is TRBD2 (5 bases). Between the trimmed V and J ends, which lost 4 bases and 5 bases, there was a span of 5 bases. The CDR3 runs 11 residues. Germline CDR1 is SEHNR and CDR2 is FQNEAQ (reference sequence). Here the CDR3 DNA reads TGTGCCAGCAGCTCGGGGGAGACCCAGTACTTC. Its protein is CASSSGETQYF. The complete variable domain, with remaining parts taken from reference TRBV7-9 and TRBJ2-5, reads DTGVSQNPRHKITKRGQNVTFRCDPISEHNRLYWYRQTLGQGPEFLTYFQNEAQLEKSRLLSDRFSAERPKGSFSTLEIQRTEQGDSAMYLCASSSGETQYFGPGTRLLVL.

Regarding this clone: The sample holds other DNA sequences that translate to the same CDR3. The rearrangement uses TRBV6-1 and TRBJ2-7; TRBD1 agrees at 9 bases. Germline lookup yields CDR1 MNHNS and CDR2 SASEGT. CDR3 length equals 12 residues. With 10 bases clipped from V and 11 bases from J, the junction kept 12 bases outside the gene matches. This CDR3 is CATNLGQGKEYF. The DNA of the CDR3 is TGTGCCACCAACCTTGGACAGGGGAAGGAGTACTTC.

This chain connects TRBV5-6 to TRBJ2-5, with 11 positions matching TRBD2. The J call may be faulty, since TRBJ2-7 better matches the DNA end. Germline-derived CDR1 and CDR2 are SGHDT and YYEEEE. The CDR3 has 14 residues. The CDR3 DNA is TGTGCCAGCAGCATGGGGACTAGCGGTTACGAGCAGTACTTC. It yields the protein CASSMGTSGYEQYF.

This chain joins TRBV7-9 and TRBJ2-2; 7 positions match TRBD1. With V trimmed by 5 bases and J by 0 bases, 6 bases remained unmatched. This CDR3 is 16 amino acids long. The germline V gene encodes CDR1 SEHNR and CDR2 FQNEAQ (reference sequence). The CDR3 nucleotides are TGTGCCAGCAGCCCTACACAGGGGCCGAACACCGGGGAGCTGTTTTTT. Translation: CASSPTQGPNTGELFF.

This chain uses TRBV5-1 with TRBJ2-1; 7 positions agree with TRBD1. CDR3 length: 14 amino acids. V shed 2 bases, J shed 7 bases, and the junction held 6 bases outside the gene matches. Looked up from germline, CDR1 is SGHRS and CDR2 is YFSETQ. In DNA form, the CDR3 reads TGCGCCAGCAGCTTATTTACAGGGGCGAATGAGCAGTTCTTC. It is translated as CASSLFTGANEQFF. The whole variable domain, remainder taken from reference TRBV5-1 and TRBJ2-1, is KAGVTQTPRYLIKTRGQQVTLSCSPISGHRSVSWYQQTPGQGLQFLFEYFSETQRNKGNFPGRFSGRQFSNSRSEMNVSTLELGDSALYLCASSLFTGANEQFFGPGTRLTVL.

The rearrangement links TRBV5-4 to TRBJ1-5, with D uncertain. CDR1 is SGHNT and CDR2 is YYREEE in the germline V gene (reference sequence). Trimming took 0 bases from V and 3 from J, leaving 16 bases between them. This CDR3 has 17 amino acids. The CDR3 reads CASSLGPGSGVNQPQHF. In nucleotides, the CDR3 is TGTGCCAGCAGCTTGGGTCCGGGATCCGGGGTCAATCAGCCCCAGCATTTT.

V usage is TRBV4-3 and J usage is TRBJ2-5; perhaps TRBD2 as D (5 bases). The CDR3 loop spans 14 amino acids. V was pared by 0 bases and J by 7 bases, with 12 bases between. Germline values: CDR1 LGHNA, CDR2 YSLEER. The CDR3 spells CASSQEISGVTQYF. CDR3 in DNA: TGCGCCAGCAGCCAAGAAATATCCGGGGTGACCCAGTACTTC.

The J gene is TRBJ2-7, the V gene TRBV6-6; D unclear. Germline V CDR1 and CDR2: MNHNY, SVGAGI (reference sequence). The CDR3 has 13 residues. Trimming pared 10 bases from V and 1 base from J, leaving 14 bases between. Here the CDR3 DNA reads TGTGCCACCTCTTCAGAAGTTTCCTACGAGCAGTACTTC. Encoded protein: CATSSEVSYEQYF.

This clone was seen more than once but under ten times. The chain couples TRBV11-2 to TRBJ1-1, with D perhaps matching TRBD1 (5 bases). Germline CDR1 is SGHAT and CDR2 is FQNNGV. Deletions cut 5 bases from V and 6 bases from J, with 19 bases between. The CDR3 sequence is 15 residues long. As DNA, the CDR3 is TGTGCCAGCAGCCAGATGGGGGGAGTGAAGGCTGAAGCTTTCTTT. This sequence encodes CASSQMGGVKAEAFF.

V and J are TRBV18 and TRBJ1-2, with 8 bases aligning to TRBD1. V shed 0 bases and J 2 bases; nucleotides not matched to a gene: 2. Germline V CDR1 and CDR2: KGHSH, LQKENI. The length of the CDR3 is 15 residues. The CDR3 region has the DNA TGTGCCAGCTCACCACCTAACAGGGGGAACTATGGCTACACCTTC. As protein: CASSPPNRGNYGYTF. Drawing the rest from reference TRBV18 and TRBJ1-2, the complete variable domain is NAGVMQNPRHLVRRRGQEARLRCSPMKGHSHVYWYRQLPEEGLKFMVYLQKENIIDESGMPKERFSAEFPKEGPSILRIQQVVRGDSAAYFCASSPPNRGNYGYTFGSGTRLTVV.

The J gene is TRBJ1-1, the V gene TRBV28; D possibly corresponds to TRBD1 (6 bases). The CDR3 runs 15 residues. V lost 6 bases, J lost 6 bases, and 20 bases lay in between. Germline V gene lookup returns CDR1 MDHEN and CDR2 SYDVKM. The CDR3 is CASRIRGRSSAEAFF. The CDR3 DNA follows: TGTGCCAGCAGGATCAGGGGTCGCTCGAGCGCTGAAGCTTTCTTT.

The J gene is TRBJ2-1, the V gene TRBV9; TRBD1 matches 8 bases. CDR1 is SGDLS, CDR2 YYNGEE, per germline. This CDR3 is built from 16 residues. Trimming took 2 bases from V and 8 from J; bases not matched to a gene: 12. The CDR3 is CASSVGGDRFVYEQFF. Here the CDR3 DNA reads TGTGCCAGCAGCGTCGGTGGGGACAGGTTCGTATATGAGCAGTTCTTC.

A note on this clone: At the DNA level, this CDR3 is encoded by other sequences in the same sample as well. DNA for the CDR3: TGTGCCAGCAGCTTCCCGGGGGGGGAGACCCAGTACTTC. The encoded protein is CASSFPGGETQYF. The V and J genes are TRBV11-1 and TRBJ2-5; 8 nucleotides align to TRBD2. The CDR3 is made up of 13 amino acids. The V segment lost 3 bases and the J segment 5 bases; nucleotides outside the gene matches: 2. Per the germline V gene, CDR1 is SGHAT and CDR2 is FQDESV (reference sequence).

The CDR3: CASSAGQGVGSPLHF. The CDR3 DNA sequence: TGTGCCAGTAGTGCCGGACAGGGGGTTGGTTCACCCCTCCACTTT. The chain couples TRBV19 to TRBJ1-6; 10 bases fit TRBD1. Germline-derived CDR1 and CDR2 are LNHDA and SQIVND (reference sequence). J gave up 9 bases and V 5 bases, and 7 bases lay outside the gene matches. The CDR3 has 15 residues.

The chain links TRBV7-2 to TRBJ1-1, with D unresolved. The CDR3 is 16 amino acids. Germline V lookup: CDR1 SGHTA, CDR2 FQGNSA. The ends were cut back, 4 bases at V and 0 bases at J, with 15 bases in the middle. The CDR3 DNA reads as TGTGCCAGCAGCTCCATGCCCTCGACTATGAACACTGAAGCTTTCTTT. Translated: CASSSMPSTMNTEAFF.

This rearrangement joins TRBV9 to TRBJ2-2, with 7 bases fitting TRBD2. Germline V lookup: CDR1 SGDLS, CDR2 YYNGEE. V lost 3 bases and J lost 0; bases outside the gene matches: 8. This CDR3 spans 17 amino acids. The CDR3 nucleotides read TGTGCCAGCAGCGCCACATCGCGGGGGACGAACACCGGGGAGCTGTTTTTT. It is translated as CASSATSRGTNTGELFF.

This chain links TRBV11-2 with TRBJ2-1; 8 bases are a match to TRBD2. The CDR3 spans 15 residues. The V gene end was trimmed by 0 bases and the J gene end by 7 bases; junction bases not matched to a gene: 5. CDR1 and CDR2 from the germline V gene are SGHAT and FQNNGV. Written as DNA, the CDR3 is TGTGCCAGCAGCTTAGAGCGGGGGGCCTGGAATGAGCAGTTCTTC. Translated, it gives CASSLERGAWNEQFF.

V usage is TRBV4-3 and J usage is TRBJ1-2; TRBD1 might be the D (6 bases). Looked up from germline, CDR1 is LGHNA and CDR2 is YSLEER. Trimming cost V 0 bases and J 2 bases, with 7 bases left between them. This CDR3 contains 14 residues. The CDR3, as DNA: TGCGCCAGCAGCCAAGATACAGGGAACTATGGCTACACCTTC. Its protein is CASSQDTGNYGYTF.

This chain links TRBV14 with TRBJ2-7; weak D call: TRBD2 (6 bases). V was pared by 0 bases and J by 3 bases, with 15 bases between. The germline gives CDR1 SGHDN, CDR2 FVKESK. The CDR3 is made up of 16 amino acids. CDR3 residues: CASSQERDGGIYEQYF. In DNA form, the CDR3 reads TGTGCCAGCAGCCAAGAAAGGGACGGGGGAATCTACGAGCAGTACTTC.